The text below deals with one T cell receptor beta chain. This entry is derived from a study of T-cell memory formation after mild COVID-19. The CDR3 is 14 amino acids. Germline V gene sequence: CDR1 LGHNA, CDR2 YSLEER. V was pared by 7 bases and J by 7 bases, with 7 bases of the junction left unmatched. Constant-segment-primed 5'RACE gave TCR alpha and TCR beta cDNA libraries with sample barcodes and UMIs. In TCRdb, the 5' RACE reads were re-called with MiXCR into one record per CDR3 protein. The repertoire holds roughly 500,000 distinct CDR3 sequences, with about a fifth as singletons. Sequenced sample: PBMCs or a T cell subset sorted from them (not recorded which). This chain uses TRBV4-3 with TRBJ2-1; TRBD2 matches 10 bases. The TCR comes from an adult woman who had mild COVID-19 (a few samples of this study predate the infection). Cell type and time point are not known. CDR3 sequence reads: CASTPKLAGNEQFF. The CDR3 bases are TGCGCCAGCACGCCAAAACTAGCGGGAAATGAGCAGTTCTTC.